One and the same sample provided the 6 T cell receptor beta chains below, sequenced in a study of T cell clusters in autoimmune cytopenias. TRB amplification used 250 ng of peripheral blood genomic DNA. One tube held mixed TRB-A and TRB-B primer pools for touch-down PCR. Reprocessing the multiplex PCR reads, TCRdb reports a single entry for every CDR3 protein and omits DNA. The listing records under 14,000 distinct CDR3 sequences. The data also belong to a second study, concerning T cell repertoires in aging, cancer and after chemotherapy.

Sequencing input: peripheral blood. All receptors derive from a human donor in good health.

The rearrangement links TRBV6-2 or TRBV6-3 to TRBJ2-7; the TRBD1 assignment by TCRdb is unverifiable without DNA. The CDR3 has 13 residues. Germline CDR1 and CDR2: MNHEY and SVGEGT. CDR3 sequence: CASSLIRGDEQYF.

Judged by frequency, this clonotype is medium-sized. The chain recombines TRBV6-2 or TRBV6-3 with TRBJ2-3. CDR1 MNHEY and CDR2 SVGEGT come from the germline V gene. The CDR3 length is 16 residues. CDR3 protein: CASSKIPTTSTDTQYF.

The CDR3: CASITGQGVQPQHF. V usage is TRBV28 and J usage is TRBJ1-5; no DNA is available, so the TRBD1 call from TCRdb remains unchecked. The CDR3 is 14 amino acids. Germline V gene lookup returns CDR1 MDHEN and CDR2 SYDVKM.

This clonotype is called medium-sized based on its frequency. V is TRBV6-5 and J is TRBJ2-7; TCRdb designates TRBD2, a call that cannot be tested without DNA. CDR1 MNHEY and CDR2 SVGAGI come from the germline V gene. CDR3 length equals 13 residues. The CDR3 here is CASRTAGGNEQYF.

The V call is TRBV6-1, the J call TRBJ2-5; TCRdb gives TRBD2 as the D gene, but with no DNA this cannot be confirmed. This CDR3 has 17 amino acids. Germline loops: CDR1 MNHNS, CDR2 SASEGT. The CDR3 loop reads CASSDSSGGLWDNEQFF.

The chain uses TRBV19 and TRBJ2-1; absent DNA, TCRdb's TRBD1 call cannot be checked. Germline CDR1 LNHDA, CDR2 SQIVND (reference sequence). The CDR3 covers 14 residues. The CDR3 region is CASTRDSSYNEQFF.